This T cell receptor (beta chain) was retrieved from a study of T cell changes during pregnancy in multiple sclerosis. Clones were sequenced by immunoSEQ multiplex PCR, and TCRdb holds only the in-frame ones, with some missing. Of about 73,000 clones in the sample, 85% to 95% were seen once. The CDR3 runs to 14 residues. V was clipped by 2 bases and J by 9 bases; unmatched bases: 5. Germline-derived CDR1 and CDR2 are LGHNA and YNFKEQ. Sequencing was performed on peripheral blood, taken in the second trimester of pregnancy. The chain combines TRBV4-2 with TRBJ2-3; 10 bases match TRBD2. The clonotype comes from a female donor in good health, enrolled as a control in a pregnancy study. CDR3 residues: CASSQSLSGGTQYF. Here the CDR3 DNA reads TGTGCCAGCAGCCAATCTCTTAGCGGGGGGACGCAGTATTTT.